The 24 T cell receptor beta chains given below trace back to one sample, sequenced in a study of cytomegalovirus exposure and HLA in healthy donors. Sequencing was performed with immunoSEQ multiplex PCR; in TCRdb, only in-frame clones are kept and a portion is missing. The sample gives about 250,000 clones, roughly 87% of which show up once; 12% is in the top ten. Sequenced material: PBMCs. The receptors shown here come from a man aged 18 to 35 in good health and CMV-seropositive.

The chain carries TRBV6-6 and TRBJ2-1; D is unclear. Germline lookup yields CDR1 MNHNY and CDR2 SVGAGI (reference sequence). The CDR3 covers 13 residues. The V end lost 6 bases, the J end lost 5 bases, and 11 bases lay between the germline ends. The CDR3 sequence is CASSPRGDNEQFF. CDR3 in DNA: TGTGCCAGCAGCCCCCGCGGAGACAATGAGCAGTTCTTC.

The chain is built from TRBV27 and TRBJ2-6; D not resolved. The V end was cut by 6 bases, the J end by 1 base, with 16 bases between. Looked up from germline, CDR1 is MNHEY and CDR2 is SMNVEV (reference sequence). The CDR3 runs to 17 residues. The CDR3 sequence: CASSPLSSRSGANVLTF. The CDR3, as DNA: TGTGCCAGCAGCCCCCTCAGCAGCAGGTCTGGGGCCAACGTCCTGACTTTC.

This clone has just one count. CDR3 nucleotides: TGTGCCAGCACCAAAGGACTAGCGGGGCCCAATGAGCAGTTCTTC. Its protein is CASTKGLAGPNEQFF. The chain couples TRBV6-6 to TRBJ2-1; 12 bases agree with TRBD2. CDR3 size: 15 residues. Germline V gives CDR1 MNHNY, CDR2 SVGAGI (reference sequence). J was trimmed by 6 bases and V by 7 bases; bases with no gene match: 7.

This clone was seen a single time. The chain joins TRBV5-8 to TRBJ1-5; 7 nucleotides agree with TRBD1. V lost 5 bases, J lost 4 bases, and 6 bases stayed unmatched. Germline V gene sequence: CDR1 SGHTS, CDR2 YDEGEE. The CDR3 has 14 residues. CDR3 bases: TGTGCCAGCAGTCGGGGACAGACTAATCAGCCCCAGCATTTT. It translates to CASSRGQTNQPQHF.

The rearrangement uses TRBV28 and TRBJ1-1; 7 nucleotides agree with TRBD1. Germline CDR1 MDHEN, CDR2 SYDVKM. CDR3 size: 16 residues. V lost 6 bases to trimming and J lost 4 bases; unmatched junction nucleotides: 14. The CDR3 DNA reads TGTGCCAGCAGCCCACAGGGGACGACCCGATCCACTGAAGCTTTCTTT. Its translation is CASSPQGTTRSTEAFF.

The V gene is TRBV6-5, the J gene TRBJ1-2; the D gene is possibly TRBD1 (6 bases). Trimming took 4 bases from V and 3 from J, leaving 18 bases between them. The germline V gene encodes CDR1 MNHEY and CDR2 SVGAGI. The CDR3 length is 16 residues. This CDR3 is CASSLGAGAAYYGYTF. In DNA, the CDR3 is TGTGCCAGCAGTTTGGGGGCCGGGGCAGCCTACTATGGCTACACCTTC.

This clone was seen just once. Other DNA sequences in this specimen translate into the identical CDR3. V usage is TRBV5-1 and J usage is TRBJ1-2; TRBD1 might be the D (6 bases). Germline V CDR1 and CDR2: SGHRS, YFSETQ. The germline V and J ends were trimmed by 0 bases and 0 bases, with 6 bases remaining between them. CDR3 length: 14 residues. CDR3 nucleotides: TGCGCCAGCAGCTTGGACAGGGCTAACTATGGCTACACCTTC. This encodes CASSLDRANYGYTF.

This clone was observed a single time. The CDR3 loop reads CASSEGGFSNQPQHF. The CDR3 bases are TGTGCCAGCAGTGAAGGGGGGTTCAGCAATCAGCCCCAGCATTTT. V and J are TRBV2 and TRBJ1-5; TRBD1 might be the D (5 bases). The V end lost 1 base, the J end lost 1 base, and 8 bases lay between the germline ends. Germline V gene sequence: CDR1 SNHLY, CDR2 FYNNEI. This CDR3 comprises 15 residues.

This chain connects TRBV5-5 to TRBJ2-7, with TRBD2 as a possible D gene (5 bases). The V end was cut by 0 bases, the J end by 3 bases, with 10 bases between. The CDR3 runs 14 residues. Germline CDR1 and CDR2: SGHKS and YYEKEE (reference sequence). The CDR3 bases are TGTGCCAGCAGCTTGGGGAGCGGAGGCTACGAGCAGTACTTC. Amino acid sequence: CASSLGSGGYEQYF.

The chain combines TRBV5-1 with TRBJ2-7, with TRBD2 matching 11 bases. Germline values: CDR1 SGHRS, CDR2 YFSETQ. The V gene end was trimmed by 0 bases and the J gene end by 0 bases; junction bases not matched to a gene: 8. This CDR3 has 18 residues. CDR3 coding DNA: TGCGCCAGCAGCTTGGCCCCGACTAGCGGGGCTAGCTCCTACGAGCAGTACTTC. It is translated as CASSLAPTSGASSYEQYF.

The V gene is TRBV7-9, the J gene TRBJ2-7, with a tentative D call TRBD1 (5 bases). The V gene lost 3 bases and the J gene lost 6 bases, with 9 bases spanning the gap. The CDR3 totals 12 residues. Germline lookup yields CDR1 SEHNR and CDR2 FQNEAQ (reference sequence). The CDR3 protein is CASSFQGVEQYF. CDR3 in DNA: TGTGCCAGCAGCTTCCAGGGCGTCGAGCAGTACTTC.

This chain links TRBV7-9 with TRBJ2-7, with a possible D match to TRBD2 (6 bases). CDR1 and CDR2 from the germline V gene are SEHNR and FQNEAQ (reference sequence). The CDR3 is 14 amino acids. V was cut by 3 bases and J by 2 bases, with 11 bases left in between. CDR3 coding DNA: TGTGCCAGCAGCTTGGGACTGAATACCTACGAGCAGTACTTC. Protein product: CASSLGLNTYEQYF.

V and J are TRBV7-2 and TRBJ2-7; D might be TRBD1 (5 bases). The CDR3 loop spans 15 amino acids. Germline V lookup: CDR1 SGHTA, CDR2 FQGNSA. V was cut by 2 bases and J by 0 bases, with 11 bases left in between. The CDR3 reads CASSLRGGYSYEQYF. As DNA, the CDR3 is TGTGCCAGCAGCTTAAGGGGTGGATACTCCTACGAGCAGTACTTC.

The chain joins TRBV5-4 to TRBJ2-5; TRBD2 aligns across 12 bases. The CDR3 spans 16 residues. Germline V gene sequence: CDR1 SGHNT, CDR2 YYREEE (reference sequence). The junction had 6 bases not matched to a gene; V was cut back by 2 bases and J by 4 bases. In DNA, the CDR3 is TGTGCCAGCAGCTTAGCTAGCGGGAGGGGGGGAGAGACCCAGTACTTC. Protein sequence: CASSLASGRGGETQYF.

The DNA for the CDR3 is TGCGCCAGCAGCTTGGGGCCAGGGTCCGAAGCTTTCTTT. It codes for CASSLGPGSEAFF. The chain uses TRBV5-1 and TRBJ1-1; possibly TRBD1 for D (5 bases). V gave up 0 bases and J gave up 8 bases, with 11 bases separating them. The germline V gene has CDR1 SGHRS and CDR2 YFSETQ. The CDR3 runs 13 residues.

This clone was seen once. The chain employs TRBV6-1 and TRBJ2-3; 10 bases fit TRBD1. The CDR3 totals 15 residues. V shed 6 bases and J 2 bases; nucleotides not matched to a gene: 5. Per the germline V gene, CDR1 is MNHNS and CDR2 is SASEGT. CDR3 DNA: TGTGCCAGCAGAGACAGGGGGCGTAACACAGATACGCAGTATTTT. Translated, it gives CASRDRGRNTDTQYF.

This chain links TRBV4-1 with TRBJ2-7; 12 nucleotides agree with TRBD2. Germline V gene sequence: CDR1 MGHRA, CDR2 YSYEKL. The trim removed 4 bases at V and 3 bases at J, leaving 4 bases unmatched. The CDR3 extends over 15 amino acids. CDR3 DNA: TGCGCCAGCAGCCCCGGACTAGCGGGACTCTACGAGCAGTACTTC. It translates to CASSPGLAGLYEQYF.

This chain joins TRBV19 and TRBJ1-1; TRBD1 matches 9 bases. CDR1 and CDR2 from the germline V gene are LNHDA and SQIVND (reference sequence). This CDR3 is 14 amino acids long. The V gene end was trimmed by 7 bases and the J gene end by 6 bases; junction bases not matched to a gene: 9. The chain's CDR3 is CASTRDREGPEAFF. In DNA, the CDR3 is TGTGCCAGTACCCGGGACAGGGAGGGCCCTGAAGCTTTCTTT.

This clone is a singleton in its sample. CDR3 residues: CASSQVAAGNGPQHF. The CDR3 nucleotides are TGTGCCAGTAGTCAGGTCGCGGCAGGGAATGGGCCCCAGCATTTT. The chain has TRBV19 and TRBJ1-5, with D perhaps TRBD1 (5 bases). V dropped 5 bases and J dropped 9 bases, with 20 bases sitting between them. The CDR3 loop spans 15 amino acids. Germline assignment: CDR1 LNHDA and CDR2 SQIVND (reference sequence).

The rearrangement uses TRBV2 and TRBJ2-4, with 10 bases that match TRBD2. Germline-derived CDR1 and CDR2 are SNHLY and FYNNEI. The CDR3 runs to 17 residues. V dropped 4 bases and J dropped 0; count of bases not matched to a gene: 6. CDR3 nucleotide sequence: TGTGCCAGCAGTGTGGTAGCGGGAGGAATAGCCAAAAACATTCAGTACTTC. Amino acids: CASSVVAGGIAKNIQYF.

The gene calls are TRBV7-8 and TRBJ2-7; 8 nucleotides match TRBD2. There are 16 residues in the CDR3. The germline gives CDR1 SGHVS, CDR2 FQNEAQ. Trimming at V came to 1 base and at J to 0 bases, leaving 5 bases not matched to a gene. The DNA for the CDR3 is TGTGCCAGCAGCTTAGAAACTAGCGGTTACTCCTACGAGCAGTACTTC. Encoded protein: CASSLETSGYSYEQYF.

The chain combines TRBV10-2 with TRBJ2-1; D possibly corresponds to TRBD2 (5 bases). The ends were cut back, 6 bases at V and 0 bases at J, with 12 bases in the middle. This CDR3 is built from 15 residues. Germline CDR1 and CDR2: WSHSY and SAAADI. CDR3 DNA sequence: TGCGCCAGCAGGGAGGACGGTCCCTCCTACAATGAGCAGTTCTTC. Translating gives CASREDGPSYNEQFF.

The V call is TRBV30, the J call TRBJ1-1; TRBD1 matches 9 bases. Germline loops: CDR1 GTSNPN, CDR2 SVGIG (reference sequence). The CDR3 consists of 13 residues. The V segment lost 4 bases and the J segment 3 bases; nucleotides outside the gene matches: 3. CDR3 DNA: TGTGCCTGGAACAGGGGGCCCCACACTGAAGCTTTCTTT. Protein: CAWNRGPHTEAFF.

The chain recombines TRBV9 with TRBJ2-5, with D unclear. The germline V gene has CDR1 SGDLS and CDR2 YYNGEE. The CDR3 length is 15 residues. Trimming took 2 bases from V and 3 from J, leaving 14 bases between them. CDR3 in amino acids: CASSVGPNREETQYF. CDR3 in DNA: TGTGCCAGCAGCGTCGGCCCCAACAGAGAAGAGACCCAGTACTTC.